The rows below give T cell receptor beta chains drawn from one sample of a study of T cells in Graves' hyperthyroidism and ophthalmopathy. TCRdb re-called the multiplex PCR reads with MiXCR, one entry per CDR3 protein. Counted here are about 380,000 distinct CDR3 sequences, roughly 13% occurring once; the ten biggest clones make up 9.5% to 12%. The sample taken for sequencing was blood. These receptors were collected from a woman in her sixties with Graves' hyperthyroidism. CDR3s include the opening cysteine and the closing phenylalanine or tryptophan. Fields, in order: V gene, J gene, clone size, D gene, CDR3 length, CDR3 DNA, CDR3 protein. A D gene is named only where the DNA matches it firmly. Clone sizes are given selectively: once, few, many, or a class where the clone is expanded.

>TRBV20-1|TRBJ2-1|many|TRBD2|16
TGCAGTGCGGAAGGACTAGCGGTAAGCTCCTACAATGAGCAGTTCTTC
CSAEGLAVSSYNEQFF
>TRBV19|TRBJ1-5|NA|TRBD1|14
TGTGCCAGTAGTTGGGACAGGGTTAATCAGCCCCAGCATTTT
CASSWDRVNQPQHF
>TRBV7-2|TRBJ2-1|NA|NA|16
TGTGCCAGCAGCTCAGGGTTTTTTGGGGCCGCGCTGGGGCAGTTCTTC
CASSSGFFGAALGQFF
>TRBV5-1|TRBJ1-6|many|NA|16
TGCGCCAGCAGCGCTGGACGGCAGCGGTATAATTCACCCCTCCACTTT
CASSAGRQRYNSPLHF
>TRBV20-1|TRBJ2-5|many|NA|13
TGCAGTGCTAGAGGGGACTGGGCAGAGACCCAGTACTTC
CSARGDWAETQYF
>TRBV3-1|TRBJ2-3|few|NA|14
TGTGCCAGCAGCCAATCGGGGAGCACAGATACGCAGTATTTT
CASSQSGSTDTQYF
>TRBV2|TRBJ2-1|many|TRBD2|14
TGTGCCAACAAGCGGGAGGTCCTCCCCAATGAGCAGTTCTTC
CANKREVLPNEQFF
>TRBV12-3/TRBV12-4|TRBJ1-1|few|NA|14
TGTGCCAGCAGTCCCCAGGTTCTGAACACTGAAGCTTTCTTT
CASSPQVLNTEAFF
>TRBV6-2/TRBV6-3|TRBJ2-1|once|NA|12
TGTGCCAGCAGTTACTGGGGGGATGAGCAGTTCTTC
CASSYWGDEQFF
>TRBV12-5|TRBJ1-5|few|NA|15
TGTGCTAGTGGGGCGGGAGGGGAGAGCAATCAGCCCCAGCATTTT
CASGAGGESNQPQHF
>TRBV2|TRBJ2-5|many|TRBD1|14
TGTGCCAGCAGCGGGGGACAGGGGGGAGAGACCCAGTACTTC
CASSGGQGGETQYF
>TRBV5-6|TRBJ2-2|NA|NA|16
TGTGCCAGCAGTCCTAGCGTGTTCTGGGGCACCGGGGAGCTGTTTTTT
CASSPSVFWGTGELFF
>TRBV7-2|TRBJ1-6|few|NA|14
TGTGCCAGCAGCCCTAGGGGAGTGAATTCACCCCTCCACTTT
CASSPRGVNSPLHF
>TRBV12-3/TRBV12-4|TRBJ2-1|once|TRBD2|17
TGTGCCAGCAGCGGACTAGCGGGAGCCCGGAGGTGGAATGAGCAGTTCTTC
CASSGLAGARRWNEQFF
>TRBV5-4|TRBJ2-5|few|TRBD2|17
TGTGCCAGCAGCCCATTGGGGGAGGGACCCTCCGGGGAGACCCAGTACTTC
CASSPLGEGPSGETQYF
>TRBV4-1|TRBJ1-2|few|NA|17
TGCGCCAGCAGCCAAGATTACGGGGTCTTCAGGGACTATGGCTACACCTTC
CASSQDYGVFRDYGYTF
>TRBV5-1|TRBJ1-4|few|TRBD1|16
TGCGCCAGCAGCCCCGGGACAGAGGCAACTAATGAAAAACTGTTTTTT
CASSPGTEATNEKLFF
>TRBV13|TRBJ1-4|few|NA|13
TGTGCCAGCAGTATGGGGAACACTGAAAAACTGTTTTTT
CASSMGNTEKLFF
>TRBV6-5|TRBJ1-2|many|NA|15
TGTGCCAGCAGTTACGCAGGGGCCCTAAACTATGGCTACACCTTC
CASSYAGALNYGYTF
>TRBV7-3|TRBJ2-1|many|TRBD2|14
TGTGCCAGCAGCTTAAACGGGAGGGCCAATGAGCAGTTCTTC
CASSLNGRANEQFF
>TRBV2|TRBJ2-7|many|TRBD1|15
TGTGCCAGCAGTGAGACGGGACAGGGGTTCGGCGAGCAGTACTTC
CASSETGQGFGEQYF
>TRBV29-1|TRBJ2-7|NA|NA|14
TGCAGCGTTGAAGAAGGTGGACAGCCCTACGAGCAGTACTTC
CSVEEGGQPYEQYF
>TRBV5-1|TRBJ2-2|NA|NA|16
TGCGCCAGCAGCTCAACCGGGACCCGGAACACCGGGGAGCTGTTTTTT
CASSSTGTRNTGELFF
>TRBV12-3/TRBV12-4|TRBJ2-7|few|NA|14
TGTGCCAGCAGCATAGGGGGGGGGACCTACGAGCAGTACTTC
CASSIGGGTYEQYF
>TRBV9|TRBJ1-6|NA|NA|12
TGTGCCAGCAGCGTAACGGATTCACCCCTCCACTTT
CASSVTDSPLHF
>TRBV3-1|TRBJ1-2|NA|NA|14
TGTGCCAGCAGCCAAGATAAGCGGGCGGGCTCGGGCACCTTC
CASSQDKRAGSGTF
>TRBV5-1|TRBJ2-7|NA|TRBD2|14
TGCGCCAGCAGCTTCACCAGCGGGAATTTCGAGCAGTACTTC
CASSFTSGNFEQYF
>TRBV20-1|TRBJ2-1|many|TRBD2|16
TGCAGTGCCAGGGGTCTCCGGCTAGCGGGAGCGAATGAGCAGTTCTTC
CSARGLRLAGANEQFF
>TRBV6-1|TRBJ1-4|NA|NA|16
TGTGCCAGCAGACCCGGACAGTTCGCAACTAATGAAAAACTGGTTTTT
CASRPGQFATNEKLVF
>TRBV20-1|TRBJ2-7|NA|TRBD2|13
TGCAGTGCTCGACTAGCGGGACTCTACGAGCAGTACTTC
CSARLAGLYEQYF
>TRBV3-1|TRBJ2-1|many|NA|14
TGTGCCAGCAGCCACGGACAGACTTACAATGAGCAGTTCTTC
CASSHGQTYNEQFF
>TRBV11-2|TRBJ1-2|NA|NA|16
TGTGCCACCAGCAGAGAGGGCGCAGGGGAAAACTATGGCTACACCTTC
CATSREGAGENYGYTF
>TRBV2|TRBJ2-7|many|TRBD2|14
TGTGCCAGCATCGCCGGGACTAGCGGGTCCAGCAAGGACTTC
CASIAGTSGSSKDF
>TRBV15|TRBJ2-3|NA|NA|18
TGTGCCACCAGCAGAGGGAACCTGCTAGCTATTATAACAGATACGCAGTATTTT
CATSRGNLLAIITDTQYF
>TRBV18|TRBJ1-1|many|TRBD1|18
TGTGCCAGCTCACCACGAAAAGGGGGCGTCTATATGAACACTGAAGCTTTCTTT
CASSPRKGGVYMNTEAFF
>TRBV27|TRBJ2-7|many|TRBD1|14
TGTGCCAGCAGTTGGGGCAGGGGGTCCTACGAGCAGTACTTC
CASSWGRGSYEQYF
>TRBV5-1|TRBJ2-7|NA|NA|14
TGCGCCAGCAGCCAATACCTACAGGGACCCGAGCAGTACTTC
CASSQYLQGPEQYF
>TRBV12-3/TRBV12-4|TRBJ1-6|many|NA|13
TGTGCCAGCAGTTTCCAGGATAATTCACCCCTCCACTTT
CASSFQDNSPLHF
>TRBV5-6|TRBJ2-3|many|NA|15
TGTGCCAGCAGCTCCCCGGCCTCTAGCACAGATACGCAGTATTTT
CASSSPASSTDTQYF
>TRBV6-2/TRBV6-3|TRBJ2-1|many|TRBD2|17
TGTGCCAGCAGTTACCTCCGGACTAGCGGGAGAAACAATGAGCAGTTCTTC
CASSYLRTSGRNNEQFF
>TRBV5-1|TRBJ2-7|few|TRBD2|13
TGCGCCAGCAGCAGACTAGCCTCCTACGAGCAGTACTTC
CASSRLASYEQYF